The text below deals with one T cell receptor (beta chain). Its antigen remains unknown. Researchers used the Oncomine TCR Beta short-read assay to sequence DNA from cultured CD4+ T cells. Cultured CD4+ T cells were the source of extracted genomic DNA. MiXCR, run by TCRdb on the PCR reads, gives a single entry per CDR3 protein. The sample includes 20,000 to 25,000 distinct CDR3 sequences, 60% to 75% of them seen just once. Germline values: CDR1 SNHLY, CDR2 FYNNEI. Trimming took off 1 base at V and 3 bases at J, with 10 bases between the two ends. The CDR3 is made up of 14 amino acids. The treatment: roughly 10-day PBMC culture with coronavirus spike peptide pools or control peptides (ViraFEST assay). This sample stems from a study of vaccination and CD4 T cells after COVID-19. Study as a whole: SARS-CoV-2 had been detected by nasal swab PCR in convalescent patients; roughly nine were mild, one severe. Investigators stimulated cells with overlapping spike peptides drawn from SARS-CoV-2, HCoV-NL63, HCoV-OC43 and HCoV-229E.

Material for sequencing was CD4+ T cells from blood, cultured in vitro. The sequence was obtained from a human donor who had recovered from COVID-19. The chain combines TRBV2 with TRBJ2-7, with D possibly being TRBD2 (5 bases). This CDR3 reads CASSEGTGNYEQYF. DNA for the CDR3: TGTGCCAGCAGTGAAGGGACGGGGAACTACGAGCAGTACTTC.